Below are 8 T cell receptor beta chains sequenced from a single sample in a study of blood T cell repertoires in COVID-19. TCRdb's copy holds only in-frame clones and misses some; the assay was immunoSEQ multiplex PCR. Of 150,000 to 200,000 clones detected, roughly 88% appear once; the ten largest clones hold about an eighth. Sequences were obtained from PBMCs or T cells enriched from blood (not recorded which). These receptors were obtained from a woman aged 55-70 years who had recovered from COVID-19.

The chain couples TRBV20-1 to TRBJ1-2; 7 bases fit TRBD1. CDR1 is DFQATT and CDR2 is SNEGSKA in the germline V gene (reference sequence). This CDR3 is built from 11 residues. Germline trimming cut 5 bases from V and 8 bases from J; bases unmatched to any gene: 5. The CDR3 loop reads CSAVRGEGYTF. The CDR3 DNA sequence: TGCAGTGCTGTCAGGGGGGAAGGCTACACCTTC.

The V gene is TRBV5-1, the J gene TRBJ2-7, with D possibly matching TRBD2 (7 bases). This CDR3 is built from 15 residues. V was cut by 4 bases and J by 6 bases, with 20 bases left in between. In germline, CDR1 is SGHRS, CDR2 YFSETQ. DNA for the CDR3: TGCGCCAGCAGCCTCGCTACAGGGAGGGGTGGCGAGCAGTACTTC. It encodes CASSLATGRGGEQYF.

For the CDR3, the DNA is TGTGCCAGCAGCCCCTCGACTAGACCTTACAATGAGCAGTTCTTC. As protein: CASSPSTRPYNEQFF. The chain combines TRBV3-1 (or the pseudogene TRBV3-2) with TRBJ2-1, with a tentative D call TRBD2 (6 bases). The CDR3 runs to 15 residues. Germline values: CDR1 LGHDT, CDR2 YNNKEL (reference sequence). The V gene lost 4 bases and the J gene lost 4 bases, with 14 bases spanning the gap.

The CDR3 loop reads CASSHSGETQYF. The CDR3, as DNA: TGTGCCAGCAGCCACTCCGGGGAGACCCAGTACTTC. The chain carries TRBV5-8 and TRBJ2-5; no definite D call. Between the trimmed V and J ends, which lost 4 bases and 5 bases, there was a span of 9 bases. The CDR3 covers 12 residues. Germline CDR1 is SGHTS and CDR2 is YDEGEE.

The chain uses TRBV11-1 and TRBJ1-6; 7 positions agree with TRBD1. The CDR3 spans 14 residues. V shed 8 bases, J shed 7 bases, and the junction held 8 bases outside the gene matches. From germline, CDR1 is SGHAT and CDR2 FQDESV (reference sequence). The chain's CDR3 is CASRQGRSNSPLHF. The CDR3 nucleotides are TGTGCCAGCCGACAGGGAAGGTCGAATTCACCCCTCCACTTT. The complete variable domain, with remaining parts taken from reference TRBV11-1 and TRBJ1-6, reads EAEVAQSPRYKITEKSQAVAFWCDPISGHATLYWYRQILGQGPELLVQFQDESVVDDSQLPKDRFSAERLKGVDSTLKIQPAELGDSAMYLCASRQGRSNSPLHFGNGTRLTVT.

The V call is TRBV7-2, the J call TRBJ2-5; 7 nucleotides match TRBD2. Germline values: CDR1 SGHTA, CDR2 FQGNSA. The junction had 6 bases not matched to a gene; V was cut back by 2 bases and J by 3 bases. There are 15 residues in the CDR3. The CDR3 sequence: CASSLPWTRKETQYF. As DNA, the CDR3 is TGTGCCAGCAGCTTACCCTGGACTAGGAAAGAGACCCAGTACTTC.

Points on this clone: At one of its ends the junction is not consistent with the germline gene, which may arise from a read error. V gene TRBV11-2 combines with J gene TRBJ1-1, with a possible D match to TRBD1 (6 bases). The CDR3 length is 13 residues. Germline CDR1 is SGHAT and CDR2 is FQNNGV. The CDR3 reads CASSLESGVEAFF. Here the CDR3 DNA reads TGTGCCAGCAGCCTAGAGTCAGGGGTTGAAGCTTTCTTT.

The chain recombines TRBV28 with TRBJ2-4; D unclear. The V end was cut by 2 bases, the J end by 8 bases, with 10 bases between. The V gene's germline CDR1 is MDHEN and CDR2 SYDVKM. The CDR3 runs to 13 residues. The CDR3 DNA reads TGTGCCAGCAGTTTAGGCAGGTTAGACATTCAGTACTTC. It yields the protein CASSLGRLDIQYF. Combining the CDR3 with reference TRBV28 and TRBJ2-4 gives the whole variable domain DVKVTQSSRYLVKRTGEKVFLECVQDMDHENMFWYRQDPGLGLRLIYFSYDVKMKEKGDIPEGYSVSREKKERFSLILESASTNQTSMYLCASSLGRLDIQYFGAGTRLSVL.